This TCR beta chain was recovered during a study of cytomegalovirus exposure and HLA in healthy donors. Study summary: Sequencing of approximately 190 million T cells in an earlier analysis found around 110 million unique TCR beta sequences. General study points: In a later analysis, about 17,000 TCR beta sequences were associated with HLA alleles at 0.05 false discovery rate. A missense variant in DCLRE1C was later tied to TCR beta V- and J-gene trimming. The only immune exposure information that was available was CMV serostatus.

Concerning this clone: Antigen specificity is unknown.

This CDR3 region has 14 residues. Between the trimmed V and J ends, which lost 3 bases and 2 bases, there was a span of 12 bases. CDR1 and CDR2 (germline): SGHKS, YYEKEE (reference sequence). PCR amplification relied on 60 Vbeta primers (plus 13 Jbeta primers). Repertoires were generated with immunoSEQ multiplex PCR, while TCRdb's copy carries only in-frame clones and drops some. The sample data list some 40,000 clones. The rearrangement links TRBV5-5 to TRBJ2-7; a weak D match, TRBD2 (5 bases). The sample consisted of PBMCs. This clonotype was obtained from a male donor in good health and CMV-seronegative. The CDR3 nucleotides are TGTGCCAGCAGCTCGTCAGGACTTACCTACGAGCAGTACTTC. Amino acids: CASSSSGLTYEQYF.